This T cell receptor (beta chain) is drawn from a study of T-cell reconstitution after alpha-beta-depleted transplantation in children. In the case of this clonotype: Its cognate antigen is unknown.

Findings of the study overall: T-cell counts and diversity at one year post-transplant came mainly from newly produced T cells.

CDR1 and CDR2 (germline): SQVTM, ANQGSEA. The CDR3 spans 13 residues. Trimming took 4 bases from V and 10 from J; bases not matched to a gene: 12. A TCRbeta library incorporating unique molecular identifiers was prepared. TCRdb re-derived calls from the PCR reads in MiXCR, one entry per CDR3 protein. The data hold 500,000 or so distinct CDR3 sequences, with about an eighth observed a single time. This rearrangement joins TRBV29-1 to TRBJ1-2; 7 bases align to TRBD1. This TCR came from a female patient between 2 and 10 years old who had a stem cell transplant for aplastic anemia, so the T cells may come from the graft donor. The source material was PBMCs, mostly from graft donor cells, sampled 180 days after TCRalphabeta/CD19-depleted stem cell transplant. The CDR3 here is CSVAVRDRDIYTF. The CDR3 region has the DNA TGCAGCGTTGCGGTTCGGGACAGAGACATCTACACCTTC.